One and the same sample provided the 32 T cell receptor beta chains below, sequenced in a study of T cells in Graves' hyperthyroidism and ophthalmopathy. There were TCR beta CDR3 regions amplified from RNA transcripts. TCR CDR3 regions were first amplified by RT-PCR with HTBI primers. Using its own MiXCR run on the multiplex PCR reads, TCRdb lists one record per CDR3 protein. The sample consists of 500,000 to 650,000 distinct CDR3 sequences, roughly 45% of them appearing once. Sequenced: peripheral blood or thyroid tissue (not recorded which). Source of these receptors: an adult woman with Graves' disease, either hyperthyroidism or ophthalmopathy (not recorded which).

The chain couples TRBV6-6 to TRBJ1-1, with D uncertain. In germline, CDR1 is MNHNY, CDR2 SVGAGI (reference sequence). This CDR3 has 17 amino acids. The V end was cut by 0 bases, the J end by 3 bases, with 17 bases between. CDR3 protein: CASSYSPRGGWDTEAFF. The CDR3 DNA reads TGTGCCAGCAGTTACTCCCCTCGGGGAGGGTGGGACACTGAAGCTTTCTTT.

CDR3 in DNA: TGCAGCGTTGGGACCCCGACTAGCGGGAGATACGAGCAGTACTTC. Translating it yields CSVGTPTSGRYEQYF. The rearrangement uses TRBV29-1 and TRBJ2-7; 12 positions match TRBD2. Looked up from germline, CDR1 is SQVTM and CDR2 is ANQGSEA. V was pared by 4 bases and J by 4 bases, with 8 bases of the junction left unmatched. The CDR3 extends over 15 amino acids.

This clonotype was recorded many times. The chain carries TRBV4-2 and TRBJ1-6; tentative D call: TRBD1 (5 bases). The CDR3 contains 17 residues. V gave up 0 bases and J gave up 8 bases, with 17 bases separating them. Germline assignment: CDR1 LGHNA and CDR2 YNFKEQ. The CDR3 coding sequence is TGTGCCAGCAGCCAAGAAGCGAGCGGGCGGGGGGATTCACCCCTCCACTTT. It encodes CASSQEASGRGDSPLHF.

The chain is built from TRBV29-1 and TRBJ1-1; D unresolved. Trimming shortened V by 3 bases and J by 5 bases, and 10 bases separated the two germline ends. Per germline, CDR1 SQVTM and CDR2 ANQGSEA. This CDR3 spans 12 amino acids. The CDR3 loop reads CSVESSKTEAFF. The CDR3 bases are TGCAGCGTTGAGTCTAGTAAGACTGAAGCTTTCTTT.

CDR3 DNA: TGTGCCAGCAGAGACACTGGTAACTATGGCTACACCTTC. Its protein product is CASRDTGNYGYTF. The rearrangement joins TRBV6-5 to TRBJ1-2; no reliable D call. V lost 6 bases to trimming and J lost 1 base, with 9 bases between them. The CDR3 extends over 13 amino acids. The V gene's germline CDR1 is MNHEY and CDR2 SVGAGI.

The rearrangement uses TRBV19 and TRBJ2-5; tentative D call: TRBD1 (5 bases). The CDR3 runs to 13 residues. V was shortened by 5 bases and J by 5 bases, with 12 bases between the two germline ends. CDR1 is LNHDA and CDR2 is SQIVND in the germline V gene (reference sequence). CDR3 bases: TGTGCCAGTAGTGCTCTTAGGGGCGAGACCCAGTACTTC. This codes for CASSALRGETQYF.

In the case of this clonotype: One junction end disagrees with the germline gene, perhaps due to a read error. V is TRBV6-2 or TRBV6-3 and J is TRBJ2-2, with D possibly being TRBD1 (5 bases). CDR3 length: 8 residues. The germline V gene encodes CDR1 MNHEY and CDR2 SVGEGT. The DNA for the CDR3 is TGTGCCAGCAGGGCGACAGTTTTT. It encodes CASRATVF.

Turning to this clonotype: Being one base from a much bigger clone, this may be a read error. V usage is TRBV2 and J usage is TRBJ2-6, with D maybe TRBD1 (5 bases). This CDR3 region has 14 residues. Germline loops: CDR1 SNHLY, CDR2 FYNNEI. This CDR3 is CDSKGETGANVLTF. CDR3 nucleotide sequence: TGTGACAGCAAAGGGGAAACTGGGGCCAACGTCCTGACTTTC. Combining the CDR3 with reference TRBV2 and TRBJ2-6 gives the whole variable domain EPEVTQTPSHQVTQMGQEVILRCVPISNHLYFYWYRQILGQKVEFLVSFYNNEISEKSEIFDDQFSVERPDGSNFTLKIRSTKLEDSAMYFCDSKGETGANVLTFGAGSRLTVL.

This clonotype was counted once. V gene TRBV7-9 combines with J gene TRBJ1-3; D remains unclear. CDR1 and CDR2 from the germline V gene are SEHNR and FQNEAQ (reference sequence). CDR3 length equals 13 residues. V was pared by 7 bases and J by 8 bases, with 15 bases between. This CDR3 is CASMGPEGHTIYF. The DNA for the CDR3 is TGTGCCAGCATGGGCCCCGAAGGACACACCATATATTTT.

V gene TRBV2 combines with J gene TRBJ2-7, with D maybe TRBD2 (5 bases). The CDR3 loop spans 12 amino acids. The ends were cut back, 7 bases at V and 5 bases at J, with 12 bases in the middle. Per germline, CDR1 SNHLY and CDR2 FYNNEI. DNA for the CDR3: TGTGCCAGCACCGAATCGGGGAACGAGCAGTACTTC. It specifies CASTESGNEQYF.

The table lists this clonotype with many counts. The V and J genes are TRBV7-9 and TRBJ1-1; 9 positions match TRBD1. CDR3 length: 13 amino acids. Per germline, CDR1 SEHNR and CDR2 FQNEAQ (reference sequence). V was clipped by 1 base and J by 9 bases; unmatched bases: 3. The DNA of the CDR3 is TGTGCCAGCAGCTTAGAACAGGGGGCGAAAGCTTTCTTT. Protein: CASSLEQGAKAFF.

The chain couples TRBV2 to TRBJ1-5; a weak D match, TRBD1 (5 bases). Germline values: CDR1 SNHLY, CDR2 FYNNEI. Trimming removed 3 bases at V and 9 bases at J, with 9 bases between. The CDR3 sequence is 12 residues long. CDR3 sequence: CASSEDIRPQHF. The CDR3 DNA reads TGTGCCAGCAGTGAGGACATACGGCCCCAGCATTTT.

This chain connects TRBV10-3 to TRBJ2-5, with D tentatively TRBD2 (5 bases). The V gene's germline CDR1 is ENHRY and CDR2 SYGVKD. V lost 6 bases, J lost 5 bases, and 16 bases lay in between. This CDR3 comprises 14 residues. This CDR3 is CAIRDDTGFETQYF. DNA of the CDR3: TGTGCCATCAGGGACGACACGGGGTTCGAGACCCAGTACTTC.

The V call is TRBV12-3 or TRBV12-4, the J call TRBJ1-5; D is perhaps TRBD1 (5 bases). V gave up 5 bases and J gave up 7 bases, with 15 bases separating them. The CDR3 sequence is 14 residues long. CDR3 amino acids: CASSHGTLGQPQHF. The CDR3 DNA follows: TGTGCCAGCAGTCACGGGACTCTCGGACAGCCCCAGCATTTT.

The table lists this clonotype with a count of one. The junction does not match germline at one end; this may be a read error. The chain's CDR3 is CASSLTGGTGNSPLHF. The DNA for the CDR3 is TGCGCCAGCAGCTTAACAGGCGGGACCGGGAATTCACCCCTCCACTTT. The rearrangement uses TRBV7-9 and TRBJ1-6; tentatively, D is TRBD1 (5 bases). The CDR3 is made up of 16 amino acids. The V gene's germline CDR1 is SEHNR and CDR2 FQNEAQ (reference sequence).

This sequence joins TRBV20-1 and TRBJ1-2; a weak D match, TRBD1 (5 bases). This CDR3 spans 16 amino acids. The germline V gene encodes CDR1 DFQATT and CDR2 SNEGSKA (reference sequence). V was trimmed by 0 bases and J by 6 bases, leaving 20 bases between them. The CDR3 bases are TGCAGTGCTAGAGAGCCAGTCACTTCCGGGGACGATGGCTACACCTTC. Its translation is CSAREPVTSGDDGYTF.

The chain joins TRBV29-1 to TRBJ2-7; no clear D. The CDR3 is made up of 11 amino acids. V was pared by 5 bases and J by 5 bases, with 10 bases between. The germline V gene has CDR1 SQVTM and CDR2 ANQGSEA. The CDR3 DNA reads as TGCAGCGTTTGGGGTGGAAACGAGCAGTACTTC. The encoded protein is CSVWGGNEQYF.

This clonotype was seen a handful of times. The J gene is TRBJ1-5, the V gene TRBV20-1; D gene ambiguous. The CDR3 extends over 16 amino acids. CDR1 DFQATT and CDR2 SNEGSKA come from the germline V gene (reference sequence). The ends were cut back, 1 base at V and 2 bases at J, with 15 bases in the middle. The DNA of the CDR3 is TGCAGTGCTAGAGTGGGAAGCTTTCAGGGCAATCAGCCCCAGCATTTT. Residues: CSARVGSFQGNQPQHF.

This sequence joins TRBV12-1 and TRBJ1-5. TRBV12-1 has pseudogene status. This CDR3 is 17 amino acids long. This CDR3 is CASSVAVRSGSNQPQHF. The CDR3 bases are TGTGCCAGCAGCGTTGCCGTTAGGTCTGGGAGCAATCAGCCCCAGCATTTT.

Notes on this clonotype: Because the CDR3 is missing its conserved closing phenylalanine or tryptophan, this is likely a read error. The DNA is left out, because the CDR3 cannot be placed on it with certainty; the CDR3 is given as TCRdb lists it. V usage is TRBV7-6 and J usage is TRBJ2-1; the table's D gene call, TRBD1, was not cross checked with the DNA. Inclusive of both ends, the CDR3 amounts to 11 amino acids. The germline gives CDR1 SGHVS, CDR2 FNYEAQ. CDR3 sequence reads: CASSLVGGRGT.

This clonotype was seen only once. The chain links TRBV9 to TRBJ2-2; D ambiguous. V shed 0 bases and J shed 7 bases, with 4 bases lying between them. The CDR3 totals 12 residues. Per the germline V gene, CDR1 is SGDLS and CDR2 is YYNGEE. In DNA, the CDR3 is TGTGCCAGCAGCGTAGCCATCGGGGAGCTGTTTTTT. Amino acids: CASSVAIGELFF.

This rearrangement joins TRBV10-3 to TRBJ2-7, with D hard to call. V lost 6 bases to trimming and J lost 1 base, with 7 bases between them. CDR1 and CDR2 from the germline V gene are ENHRY and SYGVKD. This CDR3 is 12 amino acids long. In DNA form, the CDR3 reads TGTGCCATCAGAGGGCATTCCTACGAGCAGTACTTC. It codes for CAIRGHSYEQYF.

This clonotype was found many times. This CDR3 is CAIRPPSGTGNEQYF. CDR3 in DNA: TGTGCCATCAGACCCCCAAGTGGGACAGGGAACGAGCAGTACTTC. This chain joins TRBV10-3 and TRBJ2-7; the match to TRBD1 covers 9 bases. This CDR3 spans 15 amino acids. Trimming at V came to 6 bases and at J to 5 bases, leaving 11 bases not matched to a gene. Per the germline V gene, CDR1 is ENHRY and CDR2 is SYGVKD.

This clonotype was recorded many times. This chain uses TRBV7-2 with TRBJ1-2; D uncertain. The CDR3 extends over 13 amino acids. In germline, CDR1 is SGHTA, CDR2 FQGNSA. V shed 4 bases and J shed 4 bases, with 10 bases lying between them. This chain's CDR3 is CASSSRRFYGYTF. CDR3 DNA: TGTGCCAGCAGCTCCCGACGGTTCTATGGCTACACCTTC.

The table lists this clonotype with many counts. The chain recombines TRBV12-3 or TRBV12-4 with TRBJ2-7, with 9 nucleotides matching TRBD1. V shed 5 bases, J shed 5 bases, and the junction held 4 bases outside the gene matches. The CDR3 runs to 13 residues. The CDR3, as DNA: TGTGCCAGCAGTACAGGGGGCTTAGACGAGCAGTACTTC. Encoded protein: CASSTGGLDEQYF.

The chain has TRBV6-1 and TRBJ2-7; 7 nucleotides align to TRBD1. This CDR3 is 13 amino acids long. Per germline, CDR1 MNHNS and CDR2 SASEGT. Trimming cost V 6 bases and J 0 bases; bases outside gene matches: 2. This CDR3 reads CASRTGFSYEQYF. In DNA form, the CDR3 reads TGTGCCAGCAGGACAGGGTTCTCCTACGAGCAGTACTTC.

V gene TRBV7-3 combines with J gene TRBJ1-2; D remains unclear. The CDR3 has 14 amino acids. Germline CDR1 is SGHTA and CDR2 is FQGTGA. Trimming cost V 5 bases and J 2 bases, with 12 bases left between them. In DNA form, the CDR3 reads TGTGCCAGCAGCGAGGGTTCCTTGAACTATGGCTACACCTTC. Its protein is CASSEGSLNYGYTF.

There are many counts of this clonotype. The J gene is TRBJ2-7, the V gene TRBV6-1, with D uncertain. The germline V gene encodes CDR1 MNHNS and CDR2 SASEGT. The CDR3 is made up of 13 amino acids. Trimming pared 0 bases from V and 5 bases from J, leaving 8 bases between. CDR3 in DNA: TGTGCCAGCAGTGAAGCGGTGGCGAACGAGCAGTACTTC. Translated: CASSEAVANEQYF.

V is TRBV29-1 and J is TRBJ2-2; D not resolved. The CDR3 consists of 13 residues. Between the trimmed V and J ends, which lost 3 bases and 5 bases, there was a span of 10 bases. CDR1 and CDR2 from the germline V gene are SQVTM and ANQGSEA. The CDR3 nucleotides are TGCAGCGTTGACCTCGGTAGTACCGGGGAGCTGTTTTTT. The encoded protein is CSVDLGSTGELFF.

This clonotype showed up just once. The genes are TRBV29-1 and TRBJ2-7; the D is unclear. CDR3 length: 12 residues. Trimming removed 4 bases at V and 2 bases at J, with 9 bases between. Germline CDR1 is SQVTM and CDR2 is ANQGSEA. CDR3 region: CSVGAETYEQYF. In DNA form, the CDR3 reads TGCAGCGTTGGGGCAGAAACCTACGAGCAGTACTTC.

This chain joins TRBV29-1 and TRBJ1-2; perhaps TRBD1 as D (6 bases). Germline V CDR1 and CDR2: SQVTM, ANQGSEA. The CDR3 contains 11 residues. V lost 6 bases and J lost 5, with 10 bases in between. Here the CDR3 reads CSVGTLYGYTF. The CDR3 DNA reads TGCAGCGTGGGGACACTTTATGGCTACACCTTC.

This clonotype was observed at least ten times. This chain uses TRBV12-3 or TRBV12-4 with TRBJ1-2; 7 bases are shared with TRBD1. This CDR3 contains 15 residues. The trim removed 1 base at V and 4 bases at J, leaving 6 bases unmatched. The chain's CDR3 is CASSLVTGVSYGYTF. CDR3 DNA: TGTGCCAGCAGTTTAGTTACAGGGGTTAGCTATGGCTACACCTTC.